The 11 T cell receptor beta chains below come from one sample, sequenced in a study of CD4 T cells in relation to SARS-CoV-2 and coronaviruses (dated by TCRdb to about 2021). The library was built by means of the immunoSEQ multiplex PCR assay. TCRdb stores this immuneACCESS table with in-frame sequences only. Part of the clones is absent; in the studies checked, under half of the shortfall reflects unresolved V genes, and no reason is known for the rest. The sample table shows about 68,000 clones, and 85% to 95% are seen once. The ten top clones hold 0.23% of the sample. CD4+ T cells from unexposed donors were collected before the COVID-19 pandemic (2011-2018). Sequenced input: naive CD4+ T cells from PBMCs. What this sample's cell subset or site label stands for: naive CD4+ T cells isolated by negative enrichment. These receptors were collected from a human donor in good health.

V usage is TRBV27 and J usage is TRBJ1-1; D gene uncertain. V gave up 6 bases and J gave up 1 base, with 15 bases separating them. Germline V gives CDR1 MNHEY, CDR2 SMNVEV (reference sequence). There are 15 residues in the CDR3. The CDR3 region has the DNA TGTGCCAGCAGCCGAACGCCTGAAGGGAACACTGAAGCTTTCTTT. As protein: CASSRTPEGNTEAFF.

The genes are TRBV3-1 (or the pseudogene TRBV3-2) and TRBJ2-2; 7 positions agree with TRBD2. The V gene end was trimmed by 4 bases and the J gene end by 6 bases; junction bases not matched to a gene: 2. Looked up from germline, CDR1 is LGHDT and CDR2 is YNNKEL (reference sequence). The CDR3 runs 13 residues. The CDR3: CASSRGGAGELFF. For the CDR3, the DNA is TGTGCCAGCAGCCGCGGGGGAGCCGGGGAGCTGTTTTTT.

The chain has TRBV28 and TRBJ2-7, with D perhaps TRBD1 (5 bases). The CDR3 has 15 amino acids. V was clipped by 3 bases and J by 0 bases, with 12 bases between them. Germline V gene sequence: CDR1 MDHEN, CDR2 SYDVKM. The CDR3: CASSFIKDTSYEQYF. CDR3 nucleotides: TGTGCCAGCAGTTTTATAAAGGACACCTCCTACGAGCAGTACTTC.

V and J are TRBV4-2 and TRBJ2-1, with 7 nucleotides matching TRBD1. Germline V gene sequence: CDR1 LGHNA, CDR2 YNFKEQ. The length of the CDR3 is 16 residues. V lost 2 bases and J lost 5; bases outside the gene matches: 9. The DNA for the CDR3 is TGTGCCAGCAGCCAATCCAGGGGGTTTAAGGACAATGAGCAGTTCTTC. It translates to CASSQSRGFKDNEQFF.

The gene calls are TRBV7-2 and TRBJ1-1; D may be TRBD1 (5 bases). This CDR3 is 13 amino acids long. Germline V lookup: CDR1 SGHTA, CDR2 FQGNSA. Trimming stripped 3 bases from V and 1 base from J, with 6 bases between. DNA of the CDR3: TGTGCCAGCAGCTTTACAGGGAACACTGAAGCTTTCTTT. It is translated as CASSFTGNTEAFF.

The rearrangement links TRBV2 to TRBJ2-5; tentative D call: TRBD2 (6 bases). CDR3 length: 14 amino acids. Trimming took off 6 bases at V and 3 bases at J, with 14 bases between the two ends. Germline V gene lookup returns CDR1 SNHLY and CDR2 FYNNEI. CDR3 DNA sequence: TGTGCCAGCAGGGGACCGGGAGTAGAAGAGACCCAGTACTTC. Its translation is CASRGPGVEETQYF.

This chain uses TRBV6-1 with TRBJ2-1; a possible D gene is TRBD2 (6 bases). The V end was cut by 0 bases, the J end by 6 bases, with 21 bases between. Looked up from germline, CDR1 is MNHNS and CDR2 is SASEGT. This CDR3 is built from 18 residues. CDR3 sequence reads: CASSEALRGRNLRNEQFF. In DNA, the CDR3 is TGTGCCAGCAGTGAAGCGCTTCGGGGGAGGAACCTTCGCAATGAGCAGTTCTTC.

V usage is TRBV27 and J usage is TRBJ2-5, with D possibly matching TRBD2 (6 bases). Looked up from germline, CDR1 is MNHEY and CDR2 is SMNVEV (reference sequence). V lost 4 bases and J lost 4, with 10 bases in between. CDR3 size: 13 residues. The CDR3 here is CASSWREGETQYF. The CDR3 region has the DNA TGTGCCAGCAGTTGGAGGGAAGGAGAGACCCAGTACTTC.

The rearrangement links TRBV27 to TRBJ2-1; 8 bases agree with TRBD2. Germline V gene lookup returns CDR1 MNHEY and CDR2 SMNVEV (reference sequence). J gave up 4 bases and V 3 bases, and 8 bases lay outside the gene matches. The CDR3 is 16 residues long. The CDR3 region is CASSLLLAEKYNEQFF. The CDR3 DNA sequence: TGTGCCAGCAGTTTGCTACTAGCGGAAAAGTACAATGAGCAGTTCTTC.

The rearrangement joins TRBV25-1 to TRBJ1-2; D gene ambiguous. The CDR3 has 13 residues. Germline assignment: CDR1 MGHDK and CDR2 SYGVNS. V shed 2 bases and J shed 5 bases, with 9 bases lying between them. Written as DNA, the CDR3 is TGTGCCAGCAGTGAAGGGGTGGGTTATGGCTACACCTTC. Protein: CASSEGVGYGYTF.

This sequence joins TRBV12-3 or TRBV12-4 and TRBJ1-4; no reliable D call. With 8 bases removed from V and 4 bases from J, the gap between germline ends came to 11 bases. This CDR3 region has 13 residues. The CDR3 DNA sequence: TGTGCCAGCTTCGACGGAAATAATGAAAAACTGTTTTTT. Protein: CASFDGNNEKLFF.